This TCR beta chain is drawn from a study of OX40 agonist ivuxolimab in advanced cancers. Profiled with immunoSEQ multiplex PCR; TCRdb holds only in-frame clones, not every one. The sample yields about 130,000 clones, roughly 91% seen once. This clonotype was obtained from an adult with an advanced solid tumor such as melanoma, head and neck, liver or kidney cancer. The sample in question was CD4+ or CD8+ T cells sorted from blood, obtained in a trial of the OX40 agonist ivuxolimab.

The CDR3 DNA is TGTGCCAGTAGCGATCAGGGGTTCCTATTCGATGGCTACACCTTC. It specifies CASSDQGFLFDGYTF. The chain couples TRBV19 to TRBJ1-2; weak D call: TRBD1 (6 bases). The V and J ends lost 6 bases and 6 bases respectively, with 20 bases between them. Germline V gene data show CDR1 as LNHDA and CDR2 as SQIVND (reference sequence). This CDR3 has 15 residues. The full variable domain, rest sourced from reference TRBV19 and TRBJ1-2, is DGGITQSPKYLFRKEGQNVTLSCEQNLNHDAMYWYRQDPGQGLRLIYYSQIVNDFQKGDIAEGYSVSREKKESFPLTVTSAQKNPTAFYLCASSDQGFLFDGYTFGSGTRLTVV.